Reported below is one T cell receptor beta chain. Sequencing used immunoSEQ multiplex PCR; TCRdb keeps in-frame clones, though not all of them. The sample shows approximately 720,000 clones, roughly 78% of them seen only once. The data were taken from a study of shared clonotypes between healthy human individuals. CDR1 and CDR2 from the germline V gene are LNHNV and YYDKDF (reference sequence). The CDR3 covers 15 residues. V shed 0 bases, J shed 7 bases, and the junction held 8 bases outside the gene matches. This rearrangement joins TRBV15 to TRBJ1-2, with 7 bases matching TRBD1. This TCR was sampled from a woman aged 30 to 39 in good health. Input material: memory CD4+ T cells sorted from blood. Indicated subset: CD45RA-negative fraction. The CDR3 here is CATSRDVGGVSGYTF. The CDR3 region has the DNA TGTGCCACCAGCAGAGATGTAGGGGGCGTTAGTGGCTACACCTTC.